This TCR beta chain was documented in a study of OX40 agonist ivuxolimab in advanced cancers. The wider study: Earlier treatment with anti-PD-1, anti-PD-L1 or anti-CTLA-4 was permitted, and over 35% had received some.

Generated by immunoSEQ multiplex PCR, the TCRdb table keeps only in-frame clones and is missing some. The sample consists of about 71,000 clones, about 93% of them appearing once. This sample comprised CD4+ or CD8+ T cells sorted from blood, obtained in a trial of the OX40 agonist ivuxolimab. The source of this sequence is an adult with an advanced solid tumor such as melanoma, head and neck, liver or kidney cancer.

The CDR3 sequence is CILAGITGELFF. DNA of the CDR3: TGTATCCTAGCGGGAATCACCGGGGAGCTGTTTTTT. The J gene is TRBJ2-2, the V gene TRBV7-9; 9 bases agree with TRBD2. Germline-derived CDR1 and CDR2 are SEHNR and FQNEAQ (reference sequence). The CDR3 sequence is 12 residues long.